The 26 T cell receptor beta chains given below trace back to one sample, sequenced in a study of regulatory T cells in long-lasting Graves disease. Noted time point: persistent/refractory GD, antithyroid drugs over 5 years with positive TRAb. Making the TCR library involved RNA that had been extracted from PBMCs. Through Arm-PCR of CDR3 regions and iRepertoire HTBI primers, TCR beta libraries were built. TCRdb reanalysed the multiplex PCR reads using MiXCR and keeps one entry per CDR3 protein. The top ten clones hold roughly 26% of a sample with a few hundred thousand distinct CDR3 sequences, around 24% of them seen once. Sequences were derived from peripheral blood mononuclear cells (PBMCs), sampled when the disease was refractory, from a patient treated with antithyroid drugs. The source is a female donor with Graves disease.

This clonotype showed up just a few times. V and J are TRBV18 and TRBJ2-1; D is ambiguous. Per the germline V gene, CDR1 is KGHSH and CDR2 is LQKENI. With 0 bases removed from V and 0 bases from J, the gap between germline ends came to 12 bases. CDR3 size: 17 residues. The CDR3 is CASSPPASGGSYNEQFF. CDR3 DNA: TGTGCCAGCTCACCACCGGCCTCTGGCGGCTCCTACAATGAGCAGTTCTTC.

The chain is built from TRBV20-1 and TRBJ1-5; TRBD1 is a possible D gene (6 bases). CDR1 is DFQATT, CDR2 SNEGSKA, per germline (reference sequence). Trimming removed 5 bases at V and 2 bases at J, with 22 bases between. The CDR3 is 17 residues long. In nucleotides, the CDR3 is TGCAGTGCTCGCTCAAATGTCGGGGGCATGGGCAATCAGCCCCAGCATTTT. Translation gives CSARSNVGGMGNQPQHF.

This clonotype was observed a few times. The chain has TRBV9 and TRBJ2-7, with 7 bases that match TRBD2. This CDR3 has 15 residues. Germline lookup yields CDR1 SGDLS and CDR2 YYNGEE. J was trimmed by 3 bases and V by 0 bases; bases with no gene match: 6. CDR3 sequence: CASSVGWREFYEQYF. CDR3 sequence (DNA): TGTGCCAGCAGCGTAGGTTGGCGGGAGTTCTACGAGCAGTACTTC.

This clonotype has at least ten counts. J is TRBJ2-7 and V is TRBV5-1, with 8 bases matching TRBD1. V dropped 1 base and J dropped 3; count of bases not matched to a gene: 6. Germline CDR1 and CDR2: SGHRS and YFSETQ. The CDR3 covers 15 residues. The CDR3 nucleotides read TGCGCCAGCAGCTTGCGGGGACAGGAGGGCTACGAGCAGTACTTC. Residues: CASSLRGQEGYEQYF.

V and J are TRBV19 and TRBJ2-7; 8 nucleotides line up with TRBD2. The CDR3 is made up of 13 amino acids. The germline gives CDR1 LNHDA, CDR2 SQIVND (reference sequence). The junction had 3 bases not matched to a gene; V was cut back by 6 bases and J by 2 bases. The CDR3 sequence: CASRDSGTYEQYF. DNA for the CDR3: TGTGCCAGTAGGGATAGCGGGACCTACGAGCAGTACTTC.

In the case of this clonotype: Possible read error: a much larger clone is one base away. The chain employs TRBV11-2 and TRBJ2-5, with D unclear. There are 15 residues in the CDR3. CDR1 and CDR2 from the germline V gene are SGHAT and FQNNGV. CDR3 bases: TGTGCCAGCAGCCAATGGGCTTCCCCCCAAGAGACCCGGTACTTC. Its protein is CASSQWASPQETRYF.

V is TRBV27 and J is TRBJ1-1; D is ambiguous. CDR3 length: 13 amino acids. V lost 4 bases and J lost 7, with 13 bases in between. Germline CDR1 is MNHEY and CDR2 is SMNVEV (reference sequence). CDR3 DNA sequence: TGTGCCAGCAGTTATCGCCAAACGCGTGAAGCTTTCTTT. It encodes CASSYRQTREAFF.

This chain uses TRBV12-3 or TRBV12-4 with TRBJ2-1, with 11 bases matching TRBD2. CDR3 length equals 16 residues. The V and J ends lost 6 bases and 7 bases, in that order; junction bases with no gene match: 11. This chain's CDR3 is CASRGSGRALRNEQFF. CDR3 DNA: TGTGCCAGCAGGGGTAGCGGGAGGGCCTTGCGAAATGAGCAGTTCTTC.

In this sample, this clonotype turned up many times. V and J are TRBV7-2 and TRBJ1-1; 11 nucleotides match TRBD1. The CDR3 extends over 15 amino acids. The V and J ends lost 1 base and 4 bases, in that order; junction bases with no gene match: 2. Germline CDR1 SGHTA, CDR2 FQGNSA. The CDR3 loop is CASSLVGTGGTEAFF. The DNA of the CDR3 is TGTGCCAGCAGCTTAGTAGGGACAGGGGGCACTGAAGCTTTCTTT.

This clonotype was found many times. This chain joins TRBV12-3 or TRBV12-4 and TRBJ1-4; 7 nucleotides agree with TRBD1. V lost 6 bases, J lost 5 bases, and 9 bases stayed unmatched. There are 15 residues in the CDR3. The DNA for the CDR3 is TGTGCCAGCAGCCTGAACAGGGGAGGGAATGAAAAACTGTTTTTT. Its translation: CASSLNRGGNEKLFF.

This clonotype showed up just a few times. The V and J genes are TRBV5-8 and TRBJ1-2; D may be TRBD1 (5 bases). CDR1 and CDR2 from the germline V gene are SGHTS and YDEGEE. The CDR3 spans 13 residues. Trimming shortened V by 3 bases and J by 10 bases, and 16 bases separated the two germline ends. The CDR3 loop is CASSSGTASYYTF. In DNA, the CDR3 is TGTGCCAGCAGCTCCGGGACGGCGTCCTACTACACCTTC.

This clonotype has just a few counts. The chain is built from TRBV15 and TRBJ2-7; TRBD1 agrees at 9 bases. The V and J ends lost 3 bases and 3 bases, in that order; junction bases with no gene match: 6. Germline V gene data show CDR1 as LNHNV and CDR2 as YYDKDF (reference sequence). This CDR3 has 15 residues. Written as DNA, the CDR3 is TGTGCCACCAGCAGGGGGGACAGGGAGATCTACGAGCAGTACTTC. Encoded protein: CATSRGDREIYEQYF.

This clonotype turned up a few times. The chain uses TRBV5-1 and TRBJ1-2; D gene unclear. CDR3 length: 14 residues. Germline V gives CDR1 SGHRS, CDR2 YFSETQ. V was pared by 2 bases and J by 3 bases, with 11 bases between. The CDR3 sequence: CASSFEPGDYGYTF. Written as DNA, the CDR3 is TGCGCCAGCAGCTTCGAACCAGGTGACTATGGCTACACCTTC.

In its sample, this clonotype was seen many times. This chain connects TRBV2 to TRBJ2-5; TRBD1 agrees at 7 bases. CDR1 SNHLY and CDR2 FYNNEI come from the germline V gene. This CDR3 has 13 residues. Trimming cost V 7 bases and J 7 bases; bases outside gene matches: 9. The CDR3 here is CASIGQDSWTQYF. The CDR3 DNA sequence: TGTGCCAGCATAGGACAGGACTCCTGGACCCAGTACTTC. The full variable domain, in which reference TRBV2 and TRBJ2-5 provide the parts outside the CDR3, is EPEVTQTPSHQVTQMGQEVILRCVPISNHLYFYWYRQILGQKVEFLVSFYNNEISEKSEIFDDQFSVERPDGSNFTLKIRSTKLEDSAMYFCASIGQDSWTQYFGPGTRLLVL.

This clonotype has more than one count but fewer than ten. V usage is TRBV20-1 and J usage is TRBJ1-3, with D hard to call. The CDR3 is 14 amino acids. Germline V gene sequence: CDR1 DFQATT, CDR2 SNEGSKA (reference sequence). V was trimmed by 0 bases and J by 4 bases, leaving 10 bases between them. The CDR3 DNA is TGCAGTGCTAGAGAGGGTACGGGCGGAAACACCATATATTTT. It encodes CSAREGTGGNTIYF.

The chain links TRBV18 to TRBJ1-4; D might be TRBD1 (5 bases). The CDR3 consists of 17 residues. The V end lost 6 bases, the J end lost 7 bases, and 24 bases lay between the germline ends. Germline-derived CDR1 and CDR2 are KGHSH and LQKENI. The CDR3 coding sequence is TGTGCCAGCTCGGGCCGGGGCCTGCTTATCCCCGGTGAAAAACTGTTTTTT. It translates to CASSGRGLLIPGEKLFF.

The genes are TRBV5-4 and TRBJ1-1; TRBD1 matches at 9 bases. This CDR3 spans 15 amino acids. J was trimmed by 6 bases and V by 0 bases; bases with no gene match: 6. Germline CDR1 SGHNT, CDR2 YYREEE (reference sequence). CDR3 in DNA: TGTGCCAGCAGCTTGGTCGGGACAGGGCGTGCTGAAGCTTTCTTT. As protein: CASSLVGTGRAEAFF.

This clonotype occurred many times. This sequence joins TRBV28 and TRBJ1-4; 12 nucleotides line up with TRBD1. The germline V gene has CDR1 MDHEN and CDR2 SYDVKM. J gave up 8 bases and V 5 bases, and 6 bases lay outside the gene matches. CDR3 size: 15 residues. CDR3 in amino acids: CASSRRDRGREKLFF. CDR3 DNA sequence: TGTGCCAGCAGTAGGCGGGACAGGGGGCGCGAAAAACTGTTTTTT. The variable domain in full, completed from reference TRBV28 and TRBJ1-4, reads DVKVTQSSRYLVKRTGEKVFLECVQDMDHENMFWYRQDPGLGLRLIYFSYDVKMKEKGDIPEGYSVSREKKERFSLILESASTNQTSMYLCASSRRDRGREKLFFGSGTQLSVL.

This chain joins TRBV20-1 and TRBJ2-7; D uncertain. V was clipped by 1 base and J by 6 bases, with 16 bases between them. There are 14 residues in the CDR3. Germline V CDR1 and CDR2: DFQATT, SNEGSKA (reference sequence). CDR3 amino acids: CSARVAGKMGEQYF. The CDR3 DNA follows: TGCAGTGCTAGAGTCGCCGGTAAGATGGGCGAGCAGTACTTC.

The V gene is TRBV10-3, the J gene TRBJ2-1, with 7 positions matching TRBD1. Germline loops: CDR1 ENHRY, CDR2 SYGVKD. V was clipped by 6 bases and J by 2 bases; unmatched bases: 7. CDR3 length: 15 residues. CDR3 region: CAIRLLGGPYNEQFF. CDR3 in DNA: TGTGCCATCAGGCTACTAGGGGGCCCCTACAATGAGCAGTTCTTC.

This clonotype occurred a few times. This chain connects TRBV3-1 to TRBJ2-2; a possible D gene is TRBD1 (5 bases). Looked up from germline, CDR1 is LGHDT and CDR2 is YNNKEL (reference sequence). V dropped 2 bases and J dropped 3 bases, with 13 bases sitting between them. This CDR3 is built from 16 residues. DNA of the CDR3: TGTGCCAGCAGCCAACTAGGGGCGTTCGACACCGGGGAGCTGTTTTTT. This sequence encodes CASSQLGAFDTGELFF.

In the case of this clonotype: A single base separates this from a much larger clone, so it may be a read error. This rearrangement joins TRBV12-3 or TRBV12-4 to TRBJ1-4; no clear D. Trimming took 5 bases from V and 4 from J, leaving 14 bases between them. The CDR3 contains 15 residues. The CDR3 reads CASSPTSTSNEKLFF. CDR3 bases: TGTGCCAGCAGTCCCACCTCGACTAGTAATGAAAAACTGTTTTTT.

This chain joins TRBV5-5 and TRBJ2-4; 13 nucleotides align to TRBD2. Germline CDR1 is SGHKS and CDR2 is YYEKEE (reference sequence). There are 18 residues in the CDR3. Unmatched junction bases numbered 6, after V lost 0 bases and J lost 3 bases. This CDR3 reads CASSLGLAGGLGKNIQYF. The CDR3, as DNA: TGTGCCAGCAGCTTGGGACTAGCGGGAGGTCTAGGCAAAAACATTCAGTACTTC.

This chain uses TRBV3-2 with TRBJ1-6; TRBD1, the D gene given by the table, was not confirmed from the DNA. TRBV3-2 is designated a pseudogene. CDR3 length equals 15 residues. CDR3 in amino acids: CASSQIGTELSPLHF. The DNA for the CDR3 is TGTGCCAGCAGTCAAATCGGGACAGAACTGTCACCCCTCCACTTT.

The sample holds many counts of this clonotype. The gene calls are TRBV12-3 or TRBV12-4 and TRBJ1-5, with TRBD1 identical over 7 bases. Trimming took 7 bases from V and 6 from J; bases not matched to a gene: 9. There are 14 residues in the CDR3. In nucleotides, the CDR3 is TGTGCCAGCATGAGACAGGGTTATGGTCAGCCCCAGCATTTT. It yields the protein CASMRQGYGQPQHF.

This sequence joins TRBV7-2 and TRBJ1-1; D not certain. Deletions cut 2 bases from V and 6 bases from J, with 13 bases between. Germline V lookup: CDR1 SGHTA, CDR2 FQGNSA. The CDR3 length is 14 residues. Here the CDR3 reads CASSLITVVAEAFF. The CDR3 region has the DNA TGTGCCAGCAGCTTAATTACAGTCGTCGCTGAAGCTTTCTTT.